The next 21 T cell receptor beta chains were all read from a single sample in a study of cytomegalovirus exposure and HLA in healthy donors. With 60 Vbeta and 13 Jbeta primers, the PCR was carried out. TCRdb's copy holds only in-frame clones and misses some; the assay was immunoSEQ multiplex PCR. This table holds 150,000 or so clones, about 80% found once. Sequencing input: PBMCs. These receptors were taken from a woman aged 40 to 50 in good health and CMV-seronegative.

The gene calls are TRBV19 and TRBJ2-1, with D maybe TRBD2 (6 bases). The germline CDR1 and CDR2 sequences are LNHDA and SQIVND (reference sequence). V was shortened by 4 bases and J by 4 bases, with 14 bases between the two germline ends. CDR3 length: 15 amino acids. CDR3 loop: CASSTSGLPYNEQFF. The CDR3 region has the DNA TGTGCCAGTAGTACGTCGGGACTGCCGTACAATGAGCAGTTCTTC.

This clone showed up just a few times. This chain uses TRBV10-3 with TRBJ2-3; 10 bases align to TRBD2. The CDR3 has 16 amino acids. Germline values: CDR1 ENHRY, CDR2 SYGVKD. V was pared by 3 bases and J by 7 bases, with 10 bases of the junction left unmatched. CDR3 region: CAISDVGLAAQNTQYF. The CDR3 nucleotides are TGTGCCATCAGTGATGTAGGACTAGCGGCACAAAATACGCAGTATTTT.

V gene TRBV5-4 combines with J gene TRBJ2-7; TRBD2 might be the D (6 bases). V shed 0 bases and J shed 3 bases, with 13 bases lying between them. This CDR3 spans 15 amino acids. Per the germline V gene, CDR1 is SGHNT and CDR2 is YYREEE (reference sequence). The CDR3 DNA follows: TGTGCCAGCAGCTTGGACGGCGGCGGGAACTACGAGCAGTACTTC. Its translation: CASSLDGGGNYEQYF.

The chain combines TRBV5-1 with TRBJ2-6, with D tentatively TRBD1 (5 bases). CDR1 SGHRS and CDR2 YFSETQ come from the germline V gene. V lost 2 bases and J lost 4, with 16 bases in between. The CDR3 spans 17 residues. CDR3 coding DNA: TGCGCCAGCAGCTTCGGGCAGGGTCTCGGAGGGGCCAACGTCCTGACTTTC. It is translated as CASSFGQGLGGANVLTF.

This clone has a single count. V and J are TRBV5-1 and TRBJ2-2; 8 bases map to TRBD1. Germline V gene data show CDR1 as SGHRS and CDR2 as YFSETQ. This CDR3 is built from 15 residues. Losses at the gene ends were 3 bases for V and 5 bases for J; bases not matched to a gene: 6. The CDR3 nucleotides read TGCGCCAGCAGCTCCGGAAGGACAGGGACCGGGGAGCTGTTTTTT. Residues: CASSSGRTGTGELFF.

This clone appeared a single time. The genes are TRBV6-5 and TRBJ2-3; D call uncertain. The CDR3 is 15 amino acids. The germline gives CDR1 MNHEY, CDR2 SVGAGI. The V end lost 2 bases, the J end lost 6 bases, and 15 bases lay between the germline ends. The CDR3 nucleotides are TGTGCCAGCAGTTACCAGGCCCACTCCGCGGATACGCAGTATTTT. This encodes CASSYQAHSADTQYF.

The chain is built from TRBV27 and TRBJ1-3; the D is unclear. From germline, CDR1 is MNHEY and CDR2 SMNVEV (reference sequence). Trimming shortened V by 5 bases and J by 0 bases, and 8 bases separated the two germline ends. The CDR3 spans 14 residues. In nucleotides, the CDR3 is TGTGCCAGCAGTACGTACAGCTCTGGAAACACCATATATTTT. The encoded protein is CASSTYSSGNTIYF.

The genes are TRBV30 and TRBJ1-5, with a weak D call TRBD1 (6 bases). This CDR3 is built from 16 residues. Between the trimmed V and J ends, which lost 0 bases and 4 bases, there was a span of 16 bases. CDR1 and CDR2 from the germline V gene are GTSNPN and SVGIG (reference sequence). This CDR3 is CAWSVTGRGVNQPQHF. CDR3 DNA sequence: TGTGCCTGGAGTGTAACAGGGAGGGGGGTAAATCAGCCCCAGCATTTT.

The chain combines TRBV30 with TRBJ2-2, with 10 bases aligning to TRBD2. Germline assignment: CDR1 GTSNPN and CDR2 SVGIG (reference sequence). There are 15 residues in the CDR3. After removal of 4 bases from V and 6 bases from J, the junction contained 8 bases not matched to a gene. CDR3 region: CAWTGAGGPSGELFF. For the CDR3, the DNA is TGTGCCTGGACAGGAGCGGGAGGGCCCTCCGGGGAGCTGTTTTTT.

The chain uses TRBV25-1 and TRBJ2-3; D is perhaps TRBD2 (6 bases). The germline V gene has CDR1 MGHDK and CDR2 SYGVNS. This CDR3 is built from 15 residues. V lost 5 bases to trimming and J lost 0 bases, with 12 bases between them. The CDR3 DNA is TGTGCCAGCAGTAGCCTAGCGAGGAGCACAGATACGCAGTATTTT. Translated: CASSSLARSTDTQYF.

The chain combines TRBV5-1 with TRBJ1-1, with 9 bases fitting TRBD1. CDR1 and CDR2 from the germline V gene are SGHRS and YFSETQ. Trimming took 4 bases from V and 1 from J; bases not matched to a gene: 5. This CDR3 contains 15 residues. Here the CDR3 reads CASSPWTGENTEAFF. The CDR3, as DNA: TGCGCCAGCAGCCCCTGGACAGGGGAGAACACTGAAGCTTTCTTT.

This rearrangement joins TRBV7-3 to TRBJ2-3; 8 bases fit TRBD1. V shed 2 bases, J shed 8 bases, and the junction held 15 bases outside the gene matches. CDR1 is SGHTA and CDR2 is FQGTGA in the germline V gene. CDR3 size: 17 residues. DNA for the CDR3: TGTGCCAGCAGCTTAGAGTCCGGGACAGGCGGGTTGGGTACGCAGTATTTT. It codes for CASSLESGTGGLGTQYF.

This clone has just one count. The chain recombines TRBV9 with TRBJ1-4; TRBD1 is a possible D gene (6 bases). CDR3 size: 15 residues. In germline, CDR1 is SGDLS, CDR2 YYNGEE. The V end lost 4 bases, the J end lost 4 bases, and 14 bases lay between the germline ends. CDR3 protein: CASSLQTGRNEKLFF. DNA of the CDR3: TGTGCCAGCAGCTTACAGACAGGTCGTAATGAAAAACTGTTTTTT.

The rearrangement uses TRBV7-8 and TRBJ1-4; 7 bases align to TRBD1. The germline V gene has CDR1 SGHVS and CDR2 FQNEAQ. CDR3 length equals 15 residues. V lost 4 bases to trimming and J lost 5 bases; unmatched junction nucleotides: 7. The CDR3 loop is CASSYGQVLNEKLFF. In DNA, the CDR3 is TGTGCCAGCAGCTACGGACAGGTCCTGAATGAAAAACTGTTTTTT.

A remark on this clone: The identical CDR3 is also encoded by other nucleotide sequences in the sample. The V gene is TRBV2, the J gene TRBJ2-7; possible D gene TRBD2, 5 bases. V was shortened by 6 bases and J by 2 bases, with 5 bases between the two germline ends. The CDR3 length is 11 residues. Germline CDR1 and CDR2: SNHLY and FYNNEI. The CDR3 is CASSGTYEQYF. CDR3 nucleotide sequence: TGTGCCAGCAGCGGGACCTACGAGCAGTACTTC.

The genes are TRBV6-1 and TRBJ1-5; 7 nucleotides line up with TRBD1. Germline V gene lookup returns CDR1 MNHNS and CDR2 SASEGT. V lost 0 bases to trimming and J lost 7 bases; unmatched junction nucleotides: 3. The CDR3 is 14 amino acids. The CDR3 region has the DNA TGTGCCAGCAGTGAAGCTCGACAGGGACAGCCCCAGCATTTT. Its translation: CASSEARQGQPQHF.

The chain couples TRBV5-1 to TRBJ2-7, with 8 positions matching TRBD1. The J segment lost 4 bases and the V segment lost 6 bases, leaving 9 bases of the junction unmatched. This CDR3 spans 14 amino acids. The germline V gene encodes CDR1 SGHRS and CDR2 YFSETQ. The CDR3: CASTEQGGPYEQYF. DNA of the CDR3: TGCGCCAGCACCGAACAGGGGGGACCTTACGAGCAGTACTTC.

This chain uses TRBV5-1 with TRBJ1-2; the match to TRBD1 covers 11 bases. Germline trimming cut 4 bases from V and 4 bases from J; bases unmatched to any gene: 6. Germline CDR1 reads SGHRS; CDR2 reads YFSETQ. The CDR3 totals 15 residues. The CDR3 reads CASSEGQGDSYGYTF. The DNA of the CDR3 is TGCGCCAGCAGCGAGGGACAGGGGGACTCCTATGGCTACACCTTC.

The chain couples TRBV11-3 to TRBJ2-1, with 12 bases aligning to TRBD2. This CDR3 is 15 amino acids long. Germline CDR1 reads SGHNT; CDR2 reads YENEEA. V lost 3 bases, J lost 10 bases, and 7 bases stayed unmatched. CDR3 amino acids: CASSFLLAGGGEQFF. In DNA, the CDR3 is TGTGCCAGCAGCTTCTTACTAGCGGGAGGAGGGGAGCAGTTCTTC.

This clone was picked up one time. The rearrangement joins TRBV11-1 to TRBJ2-3, with TRBD2 matching 11 bases. The CDR3 has 14 residues. Germline loops: CDR1 SGHAT, CDR2 FQDESV (reference sequence). V dropped 6 bases and J dropped 3; count of bases not matched to a gene: 2. The CDR3 coding sequence is TGTGCCAGCAGAATAGCGGGAGGGACAGATACGCAGTATTTT. Residues: CASRIAGGTDTQYF.

V and J are TRBV10-3 and TRBJ2-2; 10 bases map to TRBD2. The CDR3 is 17 residues long. Germline V gene data show CDR1 as ENHRY and CDR2 as SYGVKD. After removal of 5 bases from V and 0 bases from J, the junction contained 6 bases not matched to a gene. In DNA form, the CDR3 reads TGTGCCATCAGTAGGTCTAGCGGGAGTGCGAACACCGGGGAGCTGTTTTTT. Translation: CAISRSSGSANTGELFF.